Shown below are 12 T cell receptor beta chains from a single sample sequenced in a study of blood T cell repertoires in COVID-19. Sequenced by immunoSEQ multiplex PCR; TCRdb stores in-frame clones only, minus some. The top ten clones hold around 4% of a sample with around 150,000 clones, around 90% of them seen once. Material for sequencing was peripheral blood. These TCRs come from a woman in her sixties with active or convalescent COVID-19.

The chain carries TRBV2 and TRBJ1-2; 10 bases are a match to TRBD1. The V segment lost 3 bases and the J segment 4 bases; nucleotides outside the gene matches: 5. Germline V gene data show CDR1 as SNHLY and CDR2 as FYNNEI. CDR3 length: 15 amino acids. Written as DNA, the CDR3 is TGTGCCAGCAGTGATCCGGGACAGGGGTTCTATGGCTACACCTTC. Its translation is CASSDPGQGFYGYTF.

V gene TRBV18 combines with J gene TRBJ2-3; 9 bases match TRBD2. Germline CDR1 is KGHSH and CDR2 is LQKENI. This CDR3 is built from 18 residues. V gave up 6 bases and J gave up 2 bases; unmatched junction bases: 15. The CDR3 DNA sequence: TGTGCCAGCTCTTTTACTATGCGTAGCGGGGGATCCACAGATACGCAGTATTTT. Protein: CASSFTMRSGGSTDTQYF.

This chain joins TRBV7-3 and TRBJ1-3, with unresolved D. The ends were cut back, 1 base at V and 1 base at J, with 8 bases in the middle. Germline-derived CDR1 and CDR2 are SGHTA and FQGTGA. The CDR3 contains 15 residues. CDR3 protein: CASSLNGESGNTIYF. In nucleotides, the CDR3 is TGTGCCAGCAGCTTAAATGGAGAGTCTGGAAACACCATATATTTT. Looking up the rest from reference TRBV7-3 and TRBJ1-3 gives the full variable domain: GAGVSQTPSNKVTEKGKYVELRCDPISGHTALYWYRQSLGQGPEFLIYFQGTGAADDSGLPNDRFFAVRPEGSVSTLKIQRTERGDSAVYLCASSLNGESGNTIYFGEGSWLTVV.

This chain links TRBV6-5 with TRBJ1-2, with TRBD1 as a possible D gene (5 bases). Trimming removed 2 bases at V and 1 base at J, with 11 bases between. Germline-derived CDR1 and CDR2 are MNHEY and SVGAGI. There are 15 residues in the CDR3. The CDR3 coding sequence is TGTGCCAGCAGTTACCTTGCAGGGCGTAACTATGGCTACACCTTC. Translating it yields CASSYLAGRNYGYTF.

The chain carries TRBV24-1 and TRBJ2-2; 10 nucleotides agree with TRBD1. This CDR3 contains 16 residues. The V gene's germline CDR1 is KGHDR and CDR2 SFDVKD. V trimming: 5 bases; J trimming: 7 bases; junction bases outside the gene matches: 9. The CDR3 is CATSARDRGRDGELFF. The DNA for the CDR3 is TGTGCCACCAGTGCCCGGGACAGGGGCAGGGACGGGGAGCTGTTTTTT.

The chain joins TRBV5-1 to TRBJ2-7; a weak D match, TRBD1 (5 bases). Germline CDR1 and CDR2: SGHRS and YFSETQ. With 4 bases removed from V and 0 bases from J, the gap between germline ends came to 11 bases. The CDR3 runs to 14 residues. DNA of the CDR3: TGCGCCAGCAGCCAAGGGGATCCCTCCTACGAGCAGTACTTC. Protein sequence: CASSQGDPSYEQYF.

This sequence joins TRBV7-2 and TRBJ2-7, with TRBD1 matching 8 bases. V lost 5 bases, J lost 0 bases, and 3 bases stayed unmatched. The CDR3 extends over 14 amino acids. Per the germline V gene, CDR1 is SGHTA and CDR2 is FQGNSA. The CDR3 DNA reads TGTGCCAGCAGCCCTGACAGGGGCTCCTACGAGCAGTACTTC. Its protein is CASSPDRGSYEQYF. The full variable domain, its missing parts supplied by reference TRBV7-2 and TRBJ2-7, is GAGVSQSPSNKVTEKGKDVELRCDPISGHTALYWYRQSLGQGLEFLIYFQGNSAPDKSGLPSDRFSAERTGGSVSTLTIQRTQQEDSAVYLCASSPDRGSYEQYFGPGTRLTVT.

The rearrangement links TRBV18 to TRBJ1-1; tentatively, D is TRBD1 (6 bases). CDR1 is KGHSH and CDR2 is LQKENI in the germline V gene. The CDR3 spans 14 residues. V was cut by 3 bases and J by 1 base, with 9 bases left in between. The CDR3 sequence is CASSPTTGNTEAFF. CDR3 DNA sequence: TGTGCCAGCTCACCCACGACAGGGAACACTGAAGCTTTCTTT.

V and J are TRBV12-5 and TRBJ2-2; 8 positions match TRBD2. In germline, CDR1 is LGHNT, CDR2 FRNRAP. This CDR3 has 16 residues. Trimming cost V 5 bases and J 2 bases; bases outside gene matches: 7. The CDR3 here is CASGPREGVNTGELFF. CDR3 bases: TGTGCTAGTGGTCCTCGGGAGGGGGTTAACACCGGGGAGCTGTTTTTT.

The rearrangement uses TRBV5-1 and TRBJ1-1, with TRBD1 matching 8 bases. Losses at the gene ends were 3 bases for V and 1 base for J; bases not matched to a gene: 5. Germline lookup yields CDR1 SGHRS and CDR2 YFSETQ. CDR3 length: 15 residues. The CDR3 DNA follows: TGCGCCAGCAGCTCTACCGGGACAGGGAACACTGAAGCTTTCTTT. Amino acids: CASSSTGTGNTEAFF.

This rearrangement joins TRBV6-5 to TRBJ1-5; 7 bases are a match to TRBD1. The CDR3 contains 12 residues. The germline gives CDR1 MNHEY, CDR2 SVGAGI. The ends lost 9 bases at V and 2 bases at J; junction bases unmatched: 1. The chain's CDR3 is CARGQGNQPQHF. The CDR3 coding sequence is TGTGCCAGAGGACAGGGCAATCAGCCCCAGCATTTT.

V usage is TRBV3-1 (or the pseudogene TRBV3-2) and J usage is TRBJ2-7, with 9 bases aligning to TRBD2. Trimming at V came to 9 bases and at J to 2 bases, leaving 8 bases not matched to a gene. Germline CDR1 and CDR2: LGHDT and YNNKEL (reference sequence). This CDR3 is 14 amino acids long. CDR3 in amino acids: CASSLAGGPYEQYF. As DNA, the CDR3 is TGTGCCAGTTCACTGGCGGGGGGGCCCTACGAGCAGTACTTC.